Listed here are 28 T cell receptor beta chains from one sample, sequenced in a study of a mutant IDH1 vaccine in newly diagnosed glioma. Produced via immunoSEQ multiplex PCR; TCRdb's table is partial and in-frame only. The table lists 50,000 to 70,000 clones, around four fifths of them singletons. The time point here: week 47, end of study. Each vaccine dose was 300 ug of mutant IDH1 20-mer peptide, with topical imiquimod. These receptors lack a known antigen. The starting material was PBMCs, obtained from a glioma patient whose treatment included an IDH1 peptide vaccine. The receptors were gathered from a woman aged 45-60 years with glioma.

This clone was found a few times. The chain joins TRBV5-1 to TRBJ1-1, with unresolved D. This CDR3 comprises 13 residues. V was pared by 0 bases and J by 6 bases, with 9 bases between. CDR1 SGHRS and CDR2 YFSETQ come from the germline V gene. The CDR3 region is CASSLEALAEAFF. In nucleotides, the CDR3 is TGCGCCAGCAGCTTGGAGGCCCTAGCTGAAGCTTTCTTT.

In nucleotides, the CDR3 is TGCGCCAGCAGCGAGAGCGGTGGTGGGGCCAACGTCCTGACTTTC. Translating gives CASSESGGGANVLTF. V gene TRBV5-1 combines with J gene TRBJ2-6, with D possibly being TRBD2 (5 bases). V lost 4 bases and J lost 3, with 11 bases in between. The V gene's germline CDR1 is SGHRS and CDR2 YFSETQ. This CDR3 spans 15 amino acids.

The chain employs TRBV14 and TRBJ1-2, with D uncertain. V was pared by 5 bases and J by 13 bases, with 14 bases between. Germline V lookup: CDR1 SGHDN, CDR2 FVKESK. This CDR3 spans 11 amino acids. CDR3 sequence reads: CASSSHWATTF. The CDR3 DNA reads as TGTGCCAGCAGCTCCCACTGGGCCACCACCTTC.

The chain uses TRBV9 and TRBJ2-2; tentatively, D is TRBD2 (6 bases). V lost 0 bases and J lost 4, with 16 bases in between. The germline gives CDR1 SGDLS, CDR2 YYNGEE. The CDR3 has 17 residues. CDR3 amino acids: CASSVASATAITGELFF. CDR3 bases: TGTGCCAGCAGCGTAGCTAGCGCGACGGCTATCACCGGGGAGCTGTTTTTT. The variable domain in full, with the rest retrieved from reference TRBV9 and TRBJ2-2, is DSGVTQTPKHLITATGQRVTLRCSPRSGDLSVYWYQQSLDQGLQFLIQYYNGEERAKGNILERFSAQQFPDLHSELNLSSLELGDSALYFCASSVASATAITGELFFGEGSRLTVL.

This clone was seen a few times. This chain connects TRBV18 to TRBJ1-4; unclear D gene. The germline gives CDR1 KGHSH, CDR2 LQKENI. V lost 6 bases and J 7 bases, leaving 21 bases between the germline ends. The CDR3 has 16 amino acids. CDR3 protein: CASSKEKVGISEKLFF. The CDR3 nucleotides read TGTGCCAGCTCTAAAGAGAAGGTGGGAATTAGTGAAAAACTGTTTTTT.

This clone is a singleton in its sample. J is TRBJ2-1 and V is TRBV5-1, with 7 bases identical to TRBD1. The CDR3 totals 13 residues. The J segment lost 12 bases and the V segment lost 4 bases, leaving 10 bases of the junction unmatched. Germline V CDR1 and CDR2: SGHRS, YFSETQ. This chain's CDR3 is CASSLVSPGGQFF. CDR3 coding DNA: TGCGCCAGCAGCCTCGTCAGCCCAGGGGGGCAGTTCTTC.

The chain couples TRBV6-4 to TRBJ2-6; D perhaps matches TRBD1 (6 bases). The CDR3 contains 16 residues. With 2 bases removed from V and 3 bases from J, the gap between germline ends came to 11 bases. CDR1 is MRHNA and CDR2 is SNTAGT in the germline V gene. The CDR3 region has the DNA TGTGCCAGCAGTGACACAGACAGGTTTGGGGCCAACGTCCTGACTTTC. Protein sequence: CASSDTDRFGANVLTF.

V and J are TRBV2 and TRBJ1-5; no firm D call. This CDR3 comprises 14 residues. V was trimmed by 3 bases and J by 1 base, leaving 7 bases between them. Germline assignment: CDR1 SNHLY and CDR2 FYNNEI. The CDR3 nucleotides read TGTGCCAGCAGTGATCCGGGCAGCAATCAGCCCCAGCATTTT. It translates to CASSDPGSNQPQHF.

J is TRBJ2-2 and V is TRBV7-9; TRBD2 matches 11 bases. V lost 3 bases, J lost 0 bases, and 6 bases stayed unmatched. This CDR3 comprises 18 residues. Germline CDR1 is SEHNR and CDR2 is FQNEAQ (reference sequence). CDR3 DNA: TGTGCCAGCAGCTTCGTAGCGGGGGGGCGGTCGAACACCGGGGAGCTGTTTTTT. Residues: CASSFVAGGRSNTGELFF. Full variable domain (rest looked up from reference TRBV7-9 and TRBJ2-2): DTGVSQNPRHKITKRGQNVTFRCDPISEHNRLYWYRQTLGQGPEFLTYFQNEAQLEKSRLLSDRFSAERPKGSFSTLEIQRTEQGDSAMYLCASSFVAGGRSNTGELFFGEGSRLTVL.

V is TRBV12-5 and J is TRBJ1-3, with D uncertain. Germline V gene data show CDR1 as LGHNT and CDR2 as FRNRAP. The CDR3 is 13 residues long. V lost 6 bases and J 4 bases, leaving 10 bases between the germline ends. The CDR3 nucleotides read TGTGCTAGTGGCCCGGACGGGGGAAACACCATATATTTT. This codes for CASGPDGGNTIYF. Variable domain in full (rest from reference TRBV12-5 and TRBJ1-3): DARVTQTPRHKVTEMGQEVTMRCQPILGHNTVFWYRQTMMQGLELLAYFRNRAPLDDSGMPKDRFSAEMPDATLATLKIQPSEPRDSAVYFCASGPDGGNTIYFGEGSWLTVV.

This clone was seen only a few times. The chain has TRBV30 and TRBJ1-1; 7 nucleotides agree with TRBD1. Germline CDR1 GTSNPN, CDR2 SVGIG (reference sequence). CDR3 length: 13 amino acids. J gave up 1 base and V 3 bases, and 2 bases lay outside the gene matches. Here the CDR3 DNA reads TGTGCCTGGAGGACAGGGAGGAACACTGAAGCTTTCTTT. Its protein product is CAWRTGRNTEAFF. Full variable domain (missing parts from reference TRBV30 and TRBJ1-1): SQTIHQWPATLVQPVGSPLSLECTVEGTSNPNLYWYRQAAGRGLQLLFYSVGIGQISSEVPQNLSASRPQDRQFILSSKKLLLSDSGFYLCAWRTGRNTEAFFGQGTRLTVV.

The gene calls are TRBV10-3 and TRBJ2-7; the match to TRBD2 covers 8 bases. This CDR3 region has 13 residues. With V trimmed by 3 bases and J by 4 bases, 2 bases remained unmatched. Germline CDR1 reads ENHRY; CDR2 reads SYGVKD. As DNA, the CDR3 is TGTGCCATCAGTGAAGGACTAGCTTACGAGCAGTACTTC. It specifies CAISEGLAYEQYF.

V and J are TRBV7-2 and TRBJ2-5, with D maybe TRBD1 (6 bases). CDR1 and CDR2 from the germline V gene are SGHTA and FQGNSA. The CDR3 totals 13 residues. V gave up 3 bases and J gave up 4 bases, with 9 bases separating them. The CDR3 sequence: CASSFPGVETQYF. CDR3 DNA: TGTGCCAGCAGCTTTCCAGGGGTAGAGACCCAGTACTTC.

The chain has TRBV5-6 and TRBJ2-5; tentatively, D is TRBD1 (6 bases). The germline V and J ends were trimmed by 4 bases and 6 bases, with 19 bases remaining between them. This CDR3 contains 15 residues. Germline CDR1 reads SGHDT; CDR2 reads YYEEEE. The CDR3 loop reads CASSPGQMGVKTQYF. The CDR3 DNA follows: TGTGCCAGCAGCCCCGGACAGATGGGCGTAAAGACCCAGTACTTC.

The CDR3, as DNA: TGTGCCAGCAGCTTCGGGGAGCTAACAATGAGGGAGTTCTTC. Translation gives CASSFGELTMREFF. V gene TRBV5-6 combines with J gene TRBJ2-1, with TRBD2 as a possible D gene (5 bases). The CDR3 length is 14 residues. Looked up from germline, CDR1 is SGHDT and CDR2 is YYEEEE. V was pared by 2 bases and J by 14 bases, with 20 bases between.

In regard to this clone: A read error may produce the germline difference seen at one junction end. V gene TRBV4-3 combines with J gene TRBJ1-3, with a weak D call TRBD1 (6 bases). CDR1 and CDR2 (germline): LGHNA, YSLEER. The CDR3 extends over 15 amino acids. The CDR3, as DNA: TGCGCCAGCAGTCATTCAGGGGCCTCTGGAAATACCATATATTTT. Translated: CASSHSGASGNTIYF.

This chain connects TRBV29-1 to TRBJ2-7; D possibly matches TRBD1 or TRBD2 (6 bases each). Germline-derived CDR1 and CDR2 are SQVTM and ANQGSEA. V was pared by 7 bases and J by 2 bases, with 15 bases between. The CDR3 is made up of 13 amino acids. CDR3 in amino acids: CSAREGGAYEQYF. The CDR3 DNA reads TGCAGCGCTCGAGAGGGGGGTGCCTACGAGCAGTACTTC.

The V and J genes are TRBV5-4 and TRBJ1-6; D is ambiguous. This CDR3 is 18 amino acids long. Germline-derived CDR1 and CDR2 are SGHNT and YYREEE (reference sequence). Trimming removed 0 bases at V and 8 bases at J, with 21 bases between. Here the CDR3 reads CASSLGVSAPTDYSPLHF. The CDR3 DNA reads TGTGCCAGCAGCTTGGGGGTATCAGCCCCGACCGATTATTCACCCCTCCACTTT.

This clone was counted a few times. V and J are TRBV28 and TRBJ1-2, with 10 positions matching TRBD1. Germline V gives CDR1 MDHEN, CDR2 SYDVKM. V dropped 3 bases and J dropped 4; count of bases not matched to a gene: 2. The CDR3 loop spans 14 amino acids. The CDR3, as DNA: TGTGCCAGCAGTTTCGGGACAGGGGCCTATGGCTACACCTTC. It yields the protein CASSFGTGAYGYTF.

CDR3 coding DNA: TGTGCCAGCAGTACCGGGGGGCCCACTGAAGCTTTCTTT. As protein: CASSTGGPTEAFF. J is TRBJ1-1 and V is TRBV6-5; weak D call: TRBD1 (6 bases). This CDR3 is 13 amino acids long. Trimming took 5 bases from V and 4 from J, leaving 11 bases between them. The germline gives CDR1 MNHEY, CDR2 SVGAGI.

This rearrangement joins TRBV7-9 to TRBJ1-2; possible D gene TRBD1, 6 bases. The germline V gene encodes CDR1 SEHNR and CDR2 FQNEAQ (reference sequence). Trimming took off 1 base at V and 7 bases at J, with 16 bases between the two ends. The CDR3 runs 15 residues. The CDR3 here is CASSLVGGGPGGYTF. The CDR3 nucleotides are TGTGCCAGCAGCTTAGTTGGTGGGGGGCCTGGTGGCTACACCTTC.

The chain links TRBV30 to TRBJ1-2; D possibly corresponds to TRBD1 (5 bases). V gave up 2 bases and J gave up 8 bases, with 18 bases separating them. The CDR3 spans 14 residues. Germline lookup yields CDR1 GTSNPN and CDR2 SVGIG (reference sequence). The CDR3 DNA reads TGTGCCTGGAGTATTATTTGGGGGAACTCGGGCTACACCTTC. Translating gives CAWSIIWGNSGYTF.

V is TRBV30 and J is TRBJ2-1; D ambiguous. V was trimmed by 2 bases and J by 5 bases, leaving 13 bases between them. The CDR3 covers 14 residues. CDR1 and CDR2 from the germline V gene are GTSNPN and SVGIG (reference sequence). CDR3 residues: CAWSRAVGNNEQFF. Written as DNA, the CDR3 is TGTGCCTGGAGTCGGGCGGTAGGTAACAATGAGCAGTTCTTC.

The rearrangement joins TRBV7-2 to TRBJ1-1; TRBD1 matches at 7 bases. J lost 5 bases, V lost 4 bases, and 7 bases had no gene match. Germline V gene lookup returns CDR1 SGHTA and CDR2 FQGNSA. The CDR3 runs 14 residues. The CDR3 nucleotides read TGTGCCAGCAGCTCCAGACAGGGTGGGACTGAAGCTTTCTTT. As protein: CASSSRQGGTEAFF. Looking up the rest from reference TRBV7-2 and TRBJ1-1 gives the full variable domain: GAGVSQSPSNKVTEKGKDVELRCDPISGHTALYWYRQSLGQGLEFLIYFQGNSAPDKSGLPSDRFSAERTGGSVSTLTIQRTQQEDSAVYLCASSSRQGGTEAFFGQGTRLTVV.

CDR3 nucleotide sequence: TGTGCCAGCAGCCTGGGACCTTGGAGCTCCTATAATTCACCCCTCCACTTT. The encoded protein is CASSLGPWSSYNSPLHF. The rearrangement joins TRBV4-2 to TRBJ1-6, with D perhaps TRBD1 (5 bases). Germline V CDR1 and CDR2: LGHNA, YNFKEQ. V lost 4 bases and J 0 bases, leaving 13 bases between the germline ends. The CDR3 length is 17 residues.

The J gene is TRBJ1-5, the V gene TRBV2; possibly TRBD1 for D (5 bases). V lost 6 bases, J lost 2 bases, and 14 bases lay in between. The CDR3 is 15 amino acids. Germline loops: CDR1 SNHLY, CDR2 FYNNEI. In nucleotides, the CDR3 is TGTGCCAGCAGGCCAGTAAGGGGCCGCAATCAGCCCCAGCATTTT. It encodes CASRPVRGRNQPQHF.

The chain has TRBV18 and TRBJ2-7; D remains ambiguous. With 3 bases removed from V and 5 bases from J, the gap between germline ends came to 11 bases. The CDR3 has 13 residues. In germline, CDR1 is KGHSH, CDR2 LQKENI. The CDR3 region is CASSPHRLNEQYF. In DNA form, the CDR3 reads TGTGCCAGCTCACCTCACCGGTTGAACGAGCAGTACTTC.

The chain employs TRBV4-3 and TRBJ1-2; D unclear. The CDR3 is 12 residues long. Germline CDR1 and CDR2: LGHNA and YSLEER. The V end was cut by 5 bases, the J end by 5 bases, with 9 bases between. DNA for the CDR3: TGCGCCAGCAGCGAAGGCCCTTATGGCTACACCTTC. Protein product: CASSEGPYGYTF.